One and the same sample provided the 25 T cell receptor beta chains below, sequenced in a study of tumour-infiltrating T cells in Burkitt lymphoma (dated by TCRdb to the early 2020s). The library was generated by the immunoSEQ multiplex PCR assay. In its TCRdb copy, this immuneACCESS table keeps in-frame sequences only and misses some clones. Where compared with another copy, unresolved V genes explain less than half of these, and the others have no known cause. The sample records 3,900 or so clones, 14% of which are singletons. 21% of the sample is held by the ten biggest clonotypes. Material: tumor tissue. Source of these receptors: a human donor with Burkitt lymphoma.

This clone came up a few times. A junction boundary mismatches the germline segment, possibly from a read error. V gene TRBV2 combines with J gene TRBJ2-7; 10 nucleotides match TRBD1. This CDR3 comprises 15 residues. CDR1 and CDR2 (germline): SNHLY, FYNNEI. The CDR3 DNA reads as TGTGCCAGCACTGAAGACAGGGGGCGCGTCTACGAGCAGTACTTC. Amino acid sequence: CASTEDRGRVYEQYF.

This clone was recorded only once. This sequence joins TRBV7-9 and TRBJ1-1, with 7 bases matching TRBD1. Per germline, CDR1 SEHNR and CDR2 FQNEAQ (reference sequence). The J segment lost 1 base and the V segment lost 7 bases, leaving 6 bases of the junction unmatched. The CDR3 has 14 residues. The CDR3 nucleotides are TGTGCCAGCAACCGGGGACAGAGGAACACTGAAGCTTTCTTT. This codes for CASNRGQRNTEAFF.

This clone was seen a few times. The V call is TRBV11-2, the J call TRBJ2-7, with D unresolved. The CDR3 sequence is 12 residues long. Trimming shortened V by 0 bases and J by 4 bases, and 4 bases separated the two germline ends. Germline V gene lookup returns CDR1 SGHAT and CDR2 FQNNGV. CDR3 DNA sequence: TGTGCCAGCAGCTTAGAAAGTTACGAGCAGTACTTC. This sequence encodes CASSLESYEQYF.

CDR3 DNA: TGTGCCAGCAGCTTGGGACTCGAGACCCAGTACTTC. Translated, it gives CASSLGLETQYF. V gene TRBV7-9 combines with J gene TRBJ2-5; D possibly corresponds to TRBD2 (6 bases). Trimming removed 3 bases from V and 5 bases from J, with 7 bases in between. Germline V gene sequence: CDR1 SEHNR, CDR2 FQNEAQ (reference sequence). The CDR3 runs 12 residues.

This clone was seen more than once but under ten times. The gene calls are TRBV27 and TRBJ1-1, with TRBD1 as a possible D gene (6 bases). The CDR3 consists of 14 residues. The germline V and J ends were trimmed by 3 bases and 4 bases, with 12 bases remaining between them. Germline V gene data show CDR1 as MNHEY and CDR2 as SMNVEV (reference sequence). CDR3 protein: CASSFTGGFTEAFF. The DNA of the CDR3 is TGTGCCAGCAGTTTTACCGGGGGCTTCACTGAAGCTTTCTTT.

The chain couples TRBV7-9 to TRBJ2-7; TRBD1 agrees at 7 bases. Per germline, CDR1 SEHNR and CDR2 FQNEAQ (reference sequence). The CDR3 covers 13 residues. Unmatched junction bases numbered 3, after V lost 7 bases and J lost 0 bases. CDR3 region: CASTRDSSYEQYF. In DNA, the CDR3 is TGTGCCAGCACCAGGGACAGCTCCTACGAGCAGTACTTC.

The CDR3 bases are TGTGCCACCAGCTTAAGAGGCTACACCTTC. Amino acids: CATSLRGYTF. The J gene is TRBJ1-2, the V gene TRBV6-1; no definite D call. The ends were cut back, 10 bases at V and 8 bases at J, with 11 bases in the middle. The CDR3 is made up of 10 amino acids. The germline V gene encodes CDR1 MNHNS and CDR2 SASEGT.

The V call is TRBV5-6, the J call TRBJ1-1, with D possibly TRBD1 on 5 matching bases. This CDR3 comprises 14 residues. The V end was cut by 4 bases, the J end by 3 bases, with 13 bases between. CDR1 SGHDT and CDR2 YYEEEE come from the germline V gene. The CDR3 nucleotides read TGTGCCAGCAGCCCGGTCGGGACGGACACTGAAGCTTTCTTT. Translating gives CASSPVGTDTEAFF. Drawing the rest from reference TRBV5-6 and TRBJ1-1, the complete variable domain is DAGVTQSPTHLIKTRGQQVTLRCSPKSGHDTVSWYQQALGQGPQFIFQYYEEEERQRGNFPDRFSGHQFPNYSSELNVNALLLGDSALYLCASSPVGTDTEAFFGQGTRLTVV.

In its sample, this clone was seen a few times. The chain has TRBV7-8 and TRBJ1-1; D possibly corresponds to TRBD1 (6 bases). The V gene lost 0 bases and the J gene lost 3 bases, with 14 bases spanning the gap. CDR1 and CDR2 from the germline V gene are SGHVS and FQNEAQ. The CDR3 is 16 residues long. The CDR3 spells CASSLARRGDDTEAFF. The CDR3, as DNA: TGTGCCAGCAGCTTAGCCCGAAGGGGGGATGACACTGAAGCTTTCTTT.

There are a few counts of this clone. J is TRBJ2-7 and V is TRBV6-1, with D unresolved. With 4 bases removed from V and 8 bases from J, the gap between germline ends came to 12 bases. The CDR3 sequence is 12 residues long. Germline V gene data show CDR1 as MNHNS and CDR2 as SASEGT. CDR3 amino acids: CASSAYREKQYF. CDR3 in DNA: TGTGCCAGCAGTGCCTATAGAGAGAAGCAGTACTTC.

V usage is TRBV6-1 and J usage is TRBJ1-1; perhaps TRBD1 as D (5 bases). There are 14 residues in the CDR3. CDR1 is MNHNS, CDR2 SASEGT, per germline. Trimming removed 5 bases from V and 5 bases from J, with 15 bases in between. The CDR3 sequence is CASSTGRLGTEAFF. DNA for the CDR3: TGTGCCAGCAGTACAGGTCGCCTCGGAACTGAAGCTTTCTTT.

In its sample, this clone was seen a few times. The chain is built from TRBV5-5 and TRBJ1-1; D unclear. The CDR3 spans 12 residues. Germline-derived CDR1 and CDR2 are SGHKS and YYEKEE (reference sequence). The V end lost 4 bases, the J end lost 6 bases, and 10 bases lay between the germline ends. The CDR3 DNA is TGTGCCAGCAGCCTCCAGTTCTCTGAAGCTTTCTTT. It yields the protein CASSLQFSEAFF.

This clone was observed a handful of times. V and J are TRBV9 and TRBJ2-7; a possible D gene is TRBD2 (5 bases). Germline loops: CDR1 SGDLS, CDR2 YYNGEE. This CDR3 has 13 residues. V was trimmed by 4 bases and J by 6 bases, leaving 14 bases between them. CDR3 nucleotides: TGTGCCAGCAGCCCGCCTAGTCGGGGCGAGCAGTACTTC. Protein product: CASSPPSRGEQYF. Full variable domain (outside the CDR3, taken from reference TRBV9 and TRBJ2-7): DSGVTQTPKHLITATGQRVTLRCSPRSGDLSVYWYQQSLDQGLQFLIQYYNGEERAKGNILERFSAQQFPDLHSELNLSSLELGDSALYFCASSPPSRGEQYFGPGTRLTVT.

In its sample, this clone was seen a few times. V gene TRBV2 combines with J gene TRBJ1-2; 8 bases are shared with TRBD1. Germline V gene sequence: CDR1 SNHLY, CDR2 FYNNEI. The CDR3 consists of 13 residues. V trimming: 2 bases; J trimming: 8 bases; junction bases outside the gene matches: 4. The CDR3 sequence: CASSEQGAGGYTF. DNA for the CDR3: TGTGCCAGCAGTGAACAGGGGGCGGGCGGCTACACCTTC. Variable domain in full (rest from reference TRBV2 and TRBJ1-2): EPEVTQTPSHQVTQMGQEVILRCVPISNHLYFYWYRQILGQKVEFLVSFYNNEISEKSEIFDDQFSVERPDGSNFTLKIRSTKLEDSAMYFCASSEQGAGGYTFGSGTRLTVV.

This chain joins TRBV4-1 and TRBJ2-7, with D unresolved. The germline CDR1 and CDR2 sequences are MGHRA and YSYEKL. V lost 2 bases, J lost 2 bases, and 13 bases lay in between. The CDR3 covers 15 residues. CDR3 protein: CASSQIPLTTYEQYF. DNA for the CDR3: TGCGCCAGCAGCCAAATACCCTTGACCACCTACGAGCAGTACTTC.

The rearrangement joins TRBV4-1 to TRBJ2-1; the match to TRBD2 covers 8 bases. J gave up 7 bases and V 2 bases, and 7 bases lay outside the gene matches. Germline V lookup: CDR1 MGHRA, CDR2 YSYEKL. The CDR3 runs 15 residues. The CDR3 coding sequence is TGCGCCAGCAGCCAAACGGGACTAGAGGGGAATGAGCAGTTCTTC. Residues: CASSQTGLEGNEQFF.

CDR3 nucleotides: TGTGCCAGCAGTTTATTCAGCAATCAGCCCCAGCATTTT. Translating gives CASSLFSNQPQHF. V usage is TRBV28 and J usage is TRBJ1-5; D uncertain. Between the trimmed V and J ends, which lost 1 base and 1 base, there was a span of 2 bases. Per the germline V gene, CDR1 is MDHEN and CDR2 is SYDVKM. The CDR3 consists of 13 residues.

This clone was counted between two and nine times. The chain is built from TRBV7-9 and TRBJ2-3; 7 nucleotides line up with TRBD2. V lost 8 bases to trimming and J lost 1 base; unmatched junction nucleotides: 9. The germline V gene has CDR1 SEHNR and CDR2 FQNEAQ (reference sequence). This CDR3 is built from 15 residues. CDR3 sequence: CASGKTSARTDTQYF. The CDR3 coding sequence is TGTGCCAGCGGCAAAACTAGCGCACGCACAGATACGCAGTATTTT.

In its sample, this clone ranks as medium-sized. The genes are TRBV4-2 and TRBJ1-1, with 8 bases fitting TRBD1. After removal of 4 bases from V and 8 bases from J, the junction contained 9 bases not matched to a gene. The germline V gene has CDR1 LGHNA and CDR2 YNFKEQ. The CDR3 loop spans 14 amino acids. CDR3 coding DNA: TGTGCCAGCAGCCCCACGACAGGGGCGACCGAAGCTTTCTTT. Its protein product is CASSPTTGATEAFF.

A few counts support this clone. One end of the junction fails to match germline, which may point to a read error. The CDR3 sequence: CASSPVGGPVETQYF. The CDR3 DNA reads TGTGCTAGCAGCCCCGTGGGGGGGCCTGTAGAGACCCAGTACTTC. The chain uses TRBV7-7 and TRBJ2-5; D might be TRBD2 (7 bases). The CDR3 has 15 amino acids. In germline, CDR1 is SSHAT, CDR2 FNYEAQ (reference sequence).

This clone was recorded only once. A much larger clonotype is one base distant, so this may be a read error. The rearrangement links TRBV4-2 to TRBJ2-4, with a possible D match to TRBD2 (5 bases). This CDR3 spans 19 amino acids. V gave up 1 base and J gave up 3 bases, with 22 bases separating them. Looked up from germline, CDR1 is LGHNA and CDR2 is YNFKEQ. The CDR3 DNA is TGTGCCAGCAGCCAAGGAGCCTCTAGCAGGAGTTTAGACAAAAACATTCAGTACTTC. Residues: CASSQGASSRSLDKNIQYF.

The rearrangement joins TRBV5-1 to TRBJ2-1, with D perhaps matching TRBD1 (6 bases). CDR1 is SGHRS, CDR2 YFSETQ, per germline. Trimming pared 4 bases from V and 5 bases from J, leaving 13 bases between. This CDR3 region has 14 residues. The CDR3 loop is CASSVTTGNNEQFF. CDR3 nucleotides: TGCGCCAGCAGCGTGACGACAGGCAACAATGAGCAGTTCTTC.

The sample holds a few counts of this clone. The chain has TRBV6-6 and TRBJ1-1; D call uncertain. CDR3 length: 14 amino acids. CDR1 is MNHNY and CDR2 is SVGAGI in the germline V gene (reference sequence). Trimming left V 2 bases short and J 0 bases short, with 7 bases between. CDR3 residues: CASSYIRVNTEAFF. CDR3 bases: TGTGCCAGCAGTTACATCCGGGTGAACACTGAAGCTTTCTTT.

As for this clone: An end of the junction does not agree with germline; a read error may underlie this. This chain uses TRBV7-9 with TRBJ2-1; TRBD2 might be the D (7 bases). Germline V gives CDR1 SEHNR, CDR2 FQNEAQ (reference sequence). The CDR3 covers 16 residues. This CDR3 reads CASSSFGGGFYNEQFF. The CDR3 DNA sequence: TGTGCTAGCAGCTCCTTTGGCGGGGGCTTCTACAATGAGCAGTTCTTC.

CDR3: CASSQEPVESYEQYF. The CDR3 DNA reads TGCGCCAGCAGCCAAGAACCGGTGGAATCCTACGAGCAGTACTTC. This chain uses TRBV4-1 with TRBJ2-7; D not certain. V gave up 0 bases and J gave up 1 base, with 10 bases separating them. The germline V gene encodes CDR1 MGHRA and CDR2 YSYEKL. This CDR3 has 15 amino acids.